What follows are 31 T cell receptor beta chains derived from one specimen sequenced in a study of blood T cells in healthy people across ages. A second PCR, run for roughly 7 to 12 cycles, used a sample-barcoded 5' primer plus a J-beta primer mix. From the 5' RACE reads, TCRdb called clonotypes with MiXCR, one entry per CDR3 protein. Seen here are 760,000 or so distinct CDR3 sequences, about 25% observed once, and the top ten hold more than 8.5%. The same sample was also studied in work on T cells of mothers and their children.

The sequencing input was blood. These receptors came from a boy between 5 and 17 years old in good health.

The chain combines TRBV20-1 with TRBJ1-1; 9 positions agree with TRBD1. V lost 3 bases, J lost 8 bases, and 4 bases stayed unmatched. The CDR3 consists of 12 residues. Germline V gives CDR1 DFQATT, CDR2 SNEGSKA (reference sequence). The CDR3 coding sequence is TGCAGTGCTAGGGACAGGGGTCGCGAAGCTTTCTTT. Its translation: CSARDRGREAFF.

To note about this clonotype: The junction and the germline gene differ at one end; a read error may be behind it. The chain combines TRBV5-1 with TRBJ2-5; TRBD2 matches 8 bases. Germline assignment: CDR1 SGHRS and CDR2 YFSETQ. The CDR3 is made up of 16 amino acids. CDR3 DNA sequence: TGCGCCTGCAGCTTGGCCCCTACTAGCGGCGGAGAGACCCAGTACTTC. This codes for CACSLAPTSGGETQYF.

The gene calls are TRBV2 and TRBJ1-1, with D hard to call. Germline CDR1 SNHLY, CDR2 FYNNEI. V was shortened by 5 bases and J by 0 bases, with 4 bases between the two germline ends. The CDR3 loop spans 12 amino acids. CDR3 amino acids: CASSIVNTEAFF. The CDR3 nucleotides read TGTGCCAGCAGTATTGTGAACACTGAAGCTTTCTTT.

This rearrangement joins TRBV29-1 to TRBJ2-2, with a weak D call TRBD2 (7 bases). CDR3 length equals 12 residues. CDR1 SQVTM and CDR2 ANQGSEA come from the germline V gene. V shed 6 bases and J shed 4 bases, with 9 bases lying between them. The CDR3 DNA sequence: TGCAGCGTAGGGGGGGCCACCGGGGAGCTGTTTTTT. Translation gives CSVGGATGELFF.

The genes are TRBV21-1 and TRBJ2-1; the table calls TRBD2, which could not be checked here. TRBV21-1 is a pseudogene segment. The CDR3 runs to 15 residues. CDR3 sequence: CASSKERGLNNEQFF. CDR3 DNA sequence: TGTGCCAGCAGCAAAGAAAGGGGCCTAAACAATGAGCAGTTCTTC.

The CDR3 loop is CATSGGSGGFTDTQYF. In DNA form, the CDR3 reads TGTGCCACCAGTGGCGGCAGCGGGGGCTTCACAGATACGCAGTATTTT. The chain links TRBV24-1 to TRBJ2-3, with 8 nucleotides matching TRBD2. Trimming cost V 5 bases and J 2 bases; bases outside gene matches: 8. This CDR3 contains 16 residues. Germline loops: CDR1 KGHDR, CDR2 SFDVKD.

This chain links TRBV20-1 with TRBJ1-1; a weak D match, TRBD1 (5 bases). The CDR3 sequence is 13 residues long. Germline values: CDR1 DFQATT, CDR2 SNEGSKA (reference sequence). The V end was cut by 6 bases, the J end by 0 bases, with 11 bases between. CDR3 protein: CSAEVDMNTEAFF. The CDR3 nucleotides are TGCAGTGCCGAGGTGGACATGAACACTGAAGCTTTCTTT.

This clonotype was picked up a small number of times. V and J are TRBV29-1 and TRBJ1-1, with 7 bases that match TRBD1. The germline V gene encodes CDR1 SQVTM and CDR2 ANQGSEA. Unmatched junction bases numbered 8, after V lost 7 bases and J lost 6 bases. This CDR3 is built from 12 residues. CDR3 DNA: TGCAGCGCAGTAGGGACAGCGGCTGAAGCTTTCTTT. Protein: CSAVGTAAEAFF.

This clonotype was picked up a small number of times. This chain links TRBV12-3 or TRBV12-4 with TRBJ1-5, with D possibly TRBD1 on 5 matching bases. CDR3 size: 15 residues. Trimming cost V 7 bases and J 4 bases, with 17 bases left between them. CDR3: CASNRGAGNNQPQHF. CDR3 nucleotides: TGTGCCAGCAATCGAGGGGCAGGGAATAATCAGCCCCAGCATTTT.

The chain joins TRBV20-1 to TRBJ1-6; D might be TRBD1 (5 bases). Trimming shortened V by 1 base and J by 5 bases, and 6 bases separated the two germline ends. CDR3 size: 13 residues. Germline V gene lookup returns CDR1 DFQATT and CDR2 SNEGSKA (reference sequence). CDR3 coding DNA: TGCAGTGCTAGAGGGACAAATAATTCACCCCTCCACTTT. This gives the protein CSARGTNNSPLHF.

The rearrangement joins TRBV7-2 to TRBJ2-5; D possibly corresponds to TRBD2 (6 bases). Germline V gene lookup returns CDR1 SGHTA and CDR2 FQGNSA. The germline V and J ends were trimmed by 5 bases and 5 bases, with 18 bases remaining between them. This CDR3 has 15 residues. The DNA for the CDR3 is TGTGCCAGCAGCGCCAATAGCCCGGCGGGGGAGACCCAGTACTTC. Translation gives CASSANSPAGETQYF.

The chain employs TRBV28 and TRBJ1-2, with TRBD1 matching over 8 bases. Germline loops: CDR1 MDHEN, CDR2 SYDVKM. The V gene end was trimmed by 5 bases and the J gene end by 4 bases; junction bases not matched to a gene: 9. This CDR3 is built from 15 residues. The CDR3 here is CASSNRGQGRYGYTF. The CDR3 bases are TGTGCCAGCAGTAACCGTGGACAGGGACGCTATGGCTACACCTTC.

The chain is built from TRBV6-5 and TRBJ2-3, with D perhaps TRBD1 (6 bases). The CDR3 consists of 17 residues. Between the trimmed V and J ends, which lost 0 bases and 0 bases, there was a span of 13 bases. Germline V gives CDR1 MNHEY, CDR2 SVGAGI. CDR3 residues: CASSYSNRDRSTDTQYF. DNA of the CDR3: TGTGCCAGCAGTTACTCAAACAGGGATAGAAGCACAGATACGCAGTATTTT.

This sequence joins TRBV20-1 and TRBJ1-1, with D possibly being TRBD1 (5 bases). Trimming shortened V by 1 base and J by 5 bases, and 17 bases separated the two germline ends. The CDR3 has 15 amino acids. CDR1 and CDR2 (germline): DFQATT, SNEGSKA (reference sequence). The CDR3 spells CSARVFSRVVTEAFF. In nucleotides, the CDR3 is TGCAGTGCTAGAGTTTTCTCCAGGGTCGTGACTGAAGCTTTCTTT.

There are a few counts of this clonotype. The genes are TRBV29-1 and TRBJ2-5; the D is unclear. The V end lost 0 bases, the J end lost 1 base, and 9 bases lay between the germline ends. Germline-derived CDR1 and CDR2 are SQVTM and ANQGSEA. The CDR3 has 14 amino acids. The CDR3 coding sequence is TGCAGCGTTGAAGATCTTCACAGCCAAGAGACCCAGTACTTC. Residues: CSVEDLHSQETQYF.

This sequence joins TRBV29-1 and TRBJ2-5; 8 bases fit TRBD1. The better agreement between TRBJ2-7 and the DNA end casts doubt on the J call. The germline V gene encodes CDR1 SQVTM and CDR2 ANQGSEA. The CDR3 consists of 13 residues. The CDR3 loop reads CSVETGASYEQYF. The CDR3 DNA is TGCAGCGTAGAGACAGGGGCCTCCTACGAGCAGTACTTC.

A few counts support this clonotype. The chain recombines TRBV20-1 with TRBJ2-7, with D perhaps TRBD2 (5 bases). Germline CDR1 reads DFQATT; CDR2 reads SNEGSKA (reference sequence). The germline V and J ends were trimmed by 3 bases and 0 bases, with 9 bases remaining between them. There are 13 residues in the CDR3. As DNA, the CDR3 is TGCAGTGCTAGTCTAGGGAGCTCCTACGAGCAGTACTTC. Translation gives CSASLGSSYEQYF.

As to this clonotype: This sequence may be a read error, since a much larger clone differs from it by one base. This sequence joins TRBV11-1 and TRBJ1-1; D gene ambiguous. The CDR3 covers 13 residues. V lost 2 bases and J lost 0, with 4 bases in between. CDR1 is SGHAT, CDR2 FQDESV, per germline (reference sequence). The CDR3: CASSLYMNTEAFF. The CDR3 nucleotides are TGTGCCAGCAGCTTATACATGAACACTGAAGCTTTCTTT.

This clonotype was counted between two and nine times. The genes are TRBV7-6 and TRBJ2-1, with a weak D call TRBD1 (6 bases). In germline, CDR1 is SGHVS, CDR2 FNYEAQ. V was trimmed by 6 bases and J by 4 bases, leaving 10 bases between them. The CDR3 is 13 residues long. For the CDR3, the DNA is TGTGCCAGCAGATCGACAGGATACAATGAGCAGTTCTTC. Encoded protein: CASRSTGYNEQFF.

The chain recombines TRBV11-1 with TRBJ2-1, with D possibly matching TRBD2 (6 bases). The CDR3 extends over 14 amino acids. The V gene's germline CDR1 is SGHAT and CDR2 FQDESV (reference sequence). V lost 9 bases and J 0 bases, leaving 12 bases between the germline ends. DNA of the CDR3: TGTGCCAGTGGTCGGGGGAGCTCCTACAATGAGCAGTTCTTC. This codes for CASGRGSSYNEQFF.

CDR3 protein: CASSPTGGAFVEKLFF. CDR3 DNA: TGTGCCAGCAGCCCGACAGGGGGCGCATTTGTTGAAAAACTGTTTTTT. J is TRBJ1-4 and V is TRBV7-9; TRBD1 agrees at 10 bases. The germline V gene encodes CDR1 SEHNR and CDR2 FQNEAQ (reference sequence). V gave up 5 bases and J gave up 7 bases; unmatched junction bases: 10. This CDR3 contains 16 residues.

The CDR3 bases are TGTGCCAGCAGCCCGGGACTAGGGGGGGACGAGCAGTACTTC. As protein: CASSPGLGGDEQYF. V usage is TRBV28 and J usage is TRBJ2-7; 8 nucleotides agree with TRBD2. Germline lookup yields CDR1 MDHEN and CDR2 SYDVKM. The CDR3 sequence is 14 residues long. The V segment lost 6 bases and the J segment 5 bases; nucleotides outside the gene matches: 9.

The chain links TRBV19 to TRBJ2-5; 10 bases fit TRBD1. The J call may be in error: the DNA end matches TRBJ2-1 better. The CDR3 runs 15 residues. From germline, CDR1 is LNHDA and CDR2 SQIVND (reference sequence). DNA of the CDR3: TGTGCCAGTAGCCCGACAGGGGGCAAGAACAATGAGCAGTTCTTC. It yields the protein CASSPTGGKNNEQFF.

The CDR3 here is CASSFFASDNSPLHF. In nucleotides, the CDR3 is TGTGCCAGCAGTTTTTTCGCGTCGGATAATTCACCCCTCCACTTT. The genes are TRBV12-3 or TRBV12-4 and TRBJ1-6, with unresolved D. Trimming left V 3 bases short and J 5 bases short, with 11 bases between. The CDR3 totals 15 residues.

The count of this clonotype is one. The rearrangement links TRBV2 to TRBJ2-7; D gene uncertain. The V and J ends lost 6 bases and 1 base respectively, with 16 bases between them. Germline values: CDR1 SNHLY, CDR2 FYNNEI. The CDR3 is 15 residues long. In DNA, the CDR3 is TGTGCCAGCAGCGGTCTGCCGCCGCCTTCCTACGAGCAGTACTTC. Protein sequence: CASSGLPPPSYEQYF. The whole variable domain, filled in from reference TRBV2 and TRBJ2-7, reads EPEVTQTPSHQVTQMGQEVILRCVPISNHLYFYWYRQILGQKVEFLVSFYNNEISEKSEIFDDQFSVERPDGSNFTLKIRSTKLEDSAMYFCASSGLPPPSYEQYFGPGTRLTVT.

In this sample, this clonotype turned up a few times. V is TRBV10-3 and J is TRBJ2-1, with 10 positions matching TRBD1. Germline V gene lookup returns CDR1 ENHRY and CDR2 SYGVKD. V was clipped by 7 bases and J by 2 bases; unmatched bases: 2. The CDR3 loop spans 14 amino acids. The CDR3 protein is CAITGQGAYNEQFF. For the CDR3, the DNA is TGTGCCATCACCGGACAGGGGGCCTACAATGAGCAGTTCTTC.

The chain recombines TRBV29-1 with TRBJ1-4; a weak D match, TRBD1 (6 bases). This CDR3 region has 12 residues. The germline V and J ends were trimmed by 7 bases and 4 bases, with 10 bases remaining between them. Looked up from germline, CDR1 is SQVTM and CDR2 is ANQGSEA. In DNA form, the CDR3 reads TGCAGCGCCAGGGGCCTTAATGAAAAACTGTTTTTT. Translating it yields CSARGLNEKLFF. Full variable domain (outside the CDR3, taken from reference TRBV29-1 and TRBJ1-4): SAVISQKPSRDICQRGTSLTIQCQVDSQVTMMFWYRQQPGQSLTLIATANQGSEATYESGFVIDKFPISRPNLTFSTLTVSNMSPEDSSIYLCSARGLNEKLFFGSGTQLSVL.

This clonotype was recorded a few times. The CDR3 loop reads CASSPQPGSGRSHEQYF. CDR3 coding DNA: TGTGCCAGCAGCCCACAGCCGGGTAGCGGGAGGTCCCACGAGCAGTACTTC. V gene TRBV7-6 combines with J gene TRBJ2-7; 10 bases align to TRBD2. The CDR3 sequence is 17 residues long. The V and J ends lost 5 bases and 5 bases, in that order; junction bases with no gene match: 15. From germline, CDR1 is SGHVS and CDR2 FNYEAQ.

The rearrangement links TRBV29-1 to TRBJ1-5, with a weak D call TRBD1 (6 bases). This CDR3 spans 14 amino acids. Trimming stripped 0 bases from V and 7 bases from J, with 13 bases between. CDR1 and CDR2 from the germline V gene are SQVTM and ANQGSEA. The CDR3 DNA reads TGCAGCGTTGAAGATATGGGGGCAGGACAGCCCCAGCATTTT. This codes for CSVEDMGAGQPQHF.

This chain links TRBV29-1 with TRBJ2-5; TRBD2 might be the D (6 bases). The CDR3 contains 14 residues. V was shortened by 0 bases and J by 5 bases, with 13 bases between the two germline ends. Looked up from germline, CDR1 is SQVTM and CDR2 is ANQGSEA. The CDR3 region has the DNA TGCAGCGTTGAAGAGGGGGGTTTTAAGGAGACCCAGTACTTC. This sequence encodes CSVEEGGFKETQYF.

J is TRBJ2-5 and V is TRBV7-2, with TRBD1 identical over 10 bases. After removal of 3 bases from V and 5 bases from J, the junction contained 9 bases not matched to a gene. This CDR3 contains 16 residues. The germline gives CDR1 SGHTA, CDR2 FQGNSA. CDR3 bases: TGTGCCAGCAGCTTTCTAGGACAGGGGGTGGTCGAGACCCAGTACTTC. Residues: CASSFLGQGVVETQYF. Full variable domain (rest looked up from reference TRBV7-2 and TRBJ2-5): GAGVSQSPSNKVTEKGKDVELRCDPISGHTALYWYRQSLGQGLEFLIYFQGNSAPDKSGLPSDRFSAERTGGSVSTLTIQRTQQEDSAVYLCASSFLGQGVVETQYFGPGTRLLVL.